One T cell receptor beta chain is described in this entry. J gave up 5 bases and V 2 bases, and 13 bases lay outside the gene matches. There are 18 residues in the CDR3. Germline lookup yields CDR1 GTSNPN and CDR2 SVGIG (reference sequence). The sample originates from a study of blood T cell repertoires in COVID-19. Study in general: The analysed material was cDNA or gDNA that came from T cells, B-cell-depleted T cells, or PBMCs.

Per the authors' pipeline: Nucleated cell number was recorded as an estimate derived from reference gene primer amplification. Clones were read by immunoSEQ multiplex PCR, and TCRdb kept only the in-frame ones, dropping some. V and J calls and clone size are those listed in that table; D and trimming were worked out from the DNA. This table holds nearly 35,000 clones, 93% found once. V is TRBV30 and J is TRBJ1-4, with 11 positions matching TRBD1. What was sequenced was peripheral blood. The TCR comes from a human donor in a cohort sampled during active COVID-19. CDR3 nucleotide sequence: TGTGCCTGGAGTCTGATAGCCGGGACAGGGGGATCAAATGAAAAACTGTTTTTT. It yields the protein CAWSLIAGTGGSNEKLFF.